This T cell receptor (beta chain) was captured in a study of response to subunit inactivated influenza vaccine. The study's findings and limits: That few new T cells are recruited by each seasonal influenza vaccination was the authors' suggestion.

This clonotype was seen many times. What it recognizes is unknown. This CDR3 has 15 amino acids. Germline V gives CDR1 SGHTA, CDR2 FQGNSA. V shed 5 bases and J shed 0 bases, with 10 bases lying between them. TCRdb reprocessed the RT-PCR reads via MiXCR and lists one record per CDR3 protein. The sample consists of around 320,000 distinct CDR3 sequences, roughly 22% of them appearing once. This material consisted of PBMCs from blood, taken 21 months after vaccination. This rearrangement joins TRBV7-2 to TRBJ1-4; D remains unclear. This sequence was found in a man in his fifties or sixties who received an inactivated influenza vaccine. Written as DNA, the CDR3 is TGTGCCAGCAGCCCCGTGGTGGCAACTAATGAAAAACTGTTTTTT. Its translation: CASSPVVATNEKLFF.